This record covers a single T cell receptor beta chain. These data belong to a study of technical replicates of blood from a few donors. CDR1 is SQVTM, CDR2 ANQGSEA, per germline. The CDR3 covers 14 residues. The ends lost 5 bases at V and 1 base at J; junction bases unmatched: 7. Libraries were prepared by immunoSEQ multiplex PCR; TCRdb keeps only in-frame clonotypes and omits some of them. The table records tens of thousands of clones, just under 95% of them present only once. The clonotype was recovered from a human donor in good health. The rearrangement uses TRBV29-1 and TRBJ2-7, with 8 bases identical to TRBD1. The specimen sequenced was T cells isolated from PBMCs. Here the CDR3 DNA reads TGCAGCGTTTGGCCAGGACAGGGTTCCTACGAGCAGTACTTC. This translates into CSVWPGQGSYEQYF.